The 19 T cell receptor beta chains reported below all come from one sample, sequenced in a study of blood T cell repertoires in COVID-19. Sequencing was performed with immunoSEQ multiplex PCR; in TCRdb, only in-frame clones are kept and a portion is missing. The table shows around 60,000 clones, with 85% to 90% occurring only once. The specimen was peripheral blood. The source is a human donor with active COVID-19. The donor label of this sample is uncertain.

The V and J genes are TRBV3-1 (or the pseudogene TRBV3-2) and TRBJ2-7; tentative D call: TRBD2 (5 bases). Per the germline V gene, CDR1 is LGHDT and CDR2 is YNNKEL (reference sequence). The CDR3 is 16 residues long. Trimming cost V 0 bases and J 3 bases, with 15 bases left between them. The CDR3 reads CASSQDIGSYLYEQYF. The CDR3 region has the DNA TGTGCCAGCAGCCAAGATATTGGGAGCTATCTCTACGAGCAGTACTTC.

The chain combines TRBV5-6 with TRBJ2-1; tentative D call: TRBD2 (7 bases). In germline, CDR1 is SGHDT, CDR2 YYEEEE. Trimming took off 0 bases at V and 10 bases at J, with 20 bases between the two ends. The CDR3 extends over 16 amino acids. The CDR3 is CASSLVSASGRGEQFF. The CDR3 coding sequence is TGTGCCAGCAGCTTGGTTTCGGCTAGCGGAAGGGGGGAGCAGTTCTTC.

The chain links TRBV29-1 to TRBJ1-1, with 10 bases matching TRBD1. The CDR3 runs 12 residues. CDR1 and CDR2 from the germline V gene are SQVTM and ANQGSEA. Trimming removed 5 bases from V and 8 bases from J; junction bases left unmatched: 5. CDR3 sequence: CSVTDRGQEAFF. CDR3 bases: TGCAGCGTTACTGACAGGGGGCAAGAAGCTTTCTTT.

V is TRBV20-1 and J is TRBJ2-7, with D unclear. The germline gives CDR1 DFQATT, CDR2 SNEGSKA (reference sequence). The length of the CDR3 is 11 residues. The V gene lost 4 bases and the J gene lost 6 bases, with 10 bases spanning the gap. CDR3 in DNA: TGCAGTGCTACCCGTTCGGGCGAGCAGTACTTC. It encodes CSATRSGEQYF.

The CDR3 sequence is CASSPEAAVGNTIYF. In DNA form, the CDR3 reads TGTGCCAGCAGCCCAGAGGCGGCCGTCGGAAACACCATATATTTT. The chain couples TRBV9 to TRBJ1-3; the D is unclear. There are 15 residues in the CDR3. The V end was cut by 4 bases, the J end by 4 bases, with 15 bases between. CDR1 and CDR2 from the germline V gene are SGDLS and YYNGEE.

This clone was found once. The chain's CDR3 is CASSIGTYYEQYF. The CDR3 nucleotides are TGTGCCAGTAGTATAGGGACTTACTACGAGCAGTACTTC. The V call is TRBV19, the J call TRBJ2-7, with D possibly TRBD2 on 5 matching bases. V was pared by 1 base and J by 3 bases, with 7 bases between. Germline CDR1 LNHDA, CDR2 SQIVND (reference sequence). CDR3 length equals 13 residues.

The rearrangement uses TRBV7-2 and TRBJ2-1; 12 bases are a match to TRBD2. V was clipped by 1 base and J by 6 bases; unmatched bases: 7. Germline V CDR1 and CDR2: SGHTA, FQGNSA. This CDR3 contains 17 residues. CDR3 nucleotides: TGTGCCAGCAGCTTAGAGTGGACTAGCGGGACAGGCAATGAGCAGTTCTTC. Protein product: CASSLEWTSGTGNEQFF.

This chain uses TRBV5-4 with TRBJ2-5; 8 positions match TRBD2. Germline V gives CDR1 SGHNT, CDR2 YYREEE (reference sequence). The V and J ends lost 4 bases and 3 bases, in that order; junction bases with no gene match: 2. The length of the CDR3 is 13 residues. This CDR3 is CASSPGLEETQYF. CDR3 DNA sequence: TGTGCCAGCAGCCCGGGACTAGAAGAGACCCAGTACTTC.

V usage is TRBV6-5 and J usage is TRBJ2-1, with 11 bases that match TRBD1. V dropped 2 bases and J dropped 4; count of bases not matched to a gene: 4. Germline CDR1 and CDR2: MNHEY and SVGAGI. The CDR3 extends over 16 amino acids. This chain's CDR3 is CASSYPGQGAYNEQFF. CDR3 sequence (DNA): TGTGCCAGCAGTTACCCTGGACAGGGGGCTTACAATGAGCAGTTCTTC.

The chain uses TRBV11-1 and TRBJ2-2; D call uncertain. Trimming stripped 2 bases from V and 4 bases from J, with 8 bases between. Germline V gene sequence: CDR1 SGHAT, CDR2 FQDESV (reference sequence). The CDR3 totals 14 residues. The CDR3 protein is CASSLPPSTGELFF. CDR3 nucleotide sequence: TGTGCCAGCAGCTTACCCCCGAGCACCGGGGAGCTGTTTTTT.

CDR3 sequence reads: CASSQGTGLYEQYF. The CDR3 DNA reads TGTGCCAGCAGCCAAGGGACAGGGCTCTACGAGCAGTACTTC. The V gene is TRBV9, the J gene TRBJ2-7, with 9 positions matching TRBD1. Germline CDR1 and CDR2: SGDLS and YYNGEE. CDR3 length: 14 residues. The trim removed 4 bases at V and 3 bases at J, leaving 5 bases unmatched.

V and J are TRBV5-1 and TRBJ2-2; unclear D gene. Germline CDR1 and CDR2: SGHRS and YFSETQ. The CDR3 extends over 16 amino acids. V was shortened by 0 bases and J by 2 bases, with 11 bases between the two germline ends. In DNA form, the CDR3 reads TGCGCCAGCAGCTTGGCCTCGCGGATAAACACCGGGGAGCTGTTTTTT. The encoded protein is CASSLASRINTGELFF.

The sample holds a few counts of this clone. The chain recombines TRBV6-5 with TRBJ2-7; the match to TRBD1 covers 9 bases. The CDR3 loop spans 15 amino acids. V was clipped by 8 bases and J by 6 bases; unmatched bases: 14. Germline CDR1 MNHEY, CDR2 SVGAGI. The CDR3 sequence: CASRLTGTGKGEQYF. In DNA, the CDR3 is TGTGCCAGCCGATTAACCGGGACAGGGAAGGGCGAGCAGTACTTC.

The chain carries TRBV9 and TRBJ2-1; 11 bases match TRBD2. This CDR3 region has 17 residues. Germline values: CDR1 SGDLS, CDR2 YYNGEE. Trimming took 1 base from V and 4 from J; bases not matched to a gene: 7. CDR3 loop: CASSVYTGTSGYNEQFF. The CDR3 bases are TGTGCCAGCAGCGTATATACCGGGACTAGCGGATACAATGAGCAGTTCTTC.

The chain employs TRBV7-9 and TRBJ2-2; 9 nucleotides match TRBD2. CDR1 is SEHNR and CDR2 is FQNEAQ in the germline V gene (reference sequence). V lost 5 bases, J lost 5 bases, and 12 bases stayed unmatched. The CDR3 consists of 17 residues. The chain's CDR3 is CASSRSGGGARTGELFF. As DNA, the CDR3 is TGTGCCAGCAGCCGAAGTGGCGGGGGGGCTCGGACCGGGGAGCTGTTTTTT.

The gene calls are TRBV7-3 and TRBJ2-7, with a weak D call TRBD2 (5 bases). There are 13 residues in the CDR3. CDR1 and CDR2 from the germline V gene are SGHTA and FQGTGA. Trimming cost V 2 bases and J 5 bases, with 10 bases left between them. This chain's CDR3 is CASSLGRADEQYF. The CDR3 coding sequence is TGTGCCAGCAGCTTAGGCCGAGCGGACGAGCAGTACTTC.

The rearrangement uses TRBV13 and TRBJ1-2; TRBD1 aligns across 9 bases. Germline trimming cut 4 bases from V and 7 bases from J; bases unmatched to any gene: 13. The CDR3 is made up of 16 amino acids. Germline CDR1 and CDR2: PRHDT and FYEKMQ (reference sequence). The CDR3 region has the DNA TGTGCCAGCAGCTCGCCCCAGGACAGGGGAGGGTCTGGCTACACCTTC. Encoded protein: CASSSPQDRGGSGYTF.

The chain joins TRBV9 to TRBJ2-2, with a weak D call TRBD2 (6 bases). The germline V and J ends were trimmed by 7 bases and 6 bases, with 13 bases remaining between them. The germline CDR1 and CDR2 sequences are SGDLS and YYNGEE. The CDR3 has 13 amino acids. The CDR3 DNA sequence: TGTGCCAGCGAACGGGGGTACGCCGGGGAGCTGTTTTTT. Translated, it gives CASERGYAGELFF.

This clone has only one observation. The chain is built from TRBV5-4 and TRBJ2-3, with TRBD2 matching 14 bases. V was clipped by 4 bases and J by 0 bases; unmatched bases: 7. This CDR3 spans 18 amino acids. Germline assignment: CDR1 SGHNT and CDR2 YYREEE (reference sequence). CDR3 protein: CASSPGLAGALSTDTQYF. The CDR3 DNA reads as TGTGCCAGCAGCCCGGGACTAGCGGGGGCCCTAAGCACAGATACGCAGTATTTT.